These 22 T cell receptor beta chains were sequenced from one sample in a study of T cells in Graves' hyperthyroidism and ophthalmopathy (dated by TCRdb to between 2018 and 2021). Libraries were made using multiplex PCR. For sequencing, an Illumina HiSeq 2000 was employed. The TCR beta CDR3 regions were amplified from RNA transcripts. A first-round RT-PCR of the TCR CDR3 used the HTBI primer set with the Qiagen OneStep RT-PCR kit. TCRdb itself trimmed the public reads at Q25 with fastp, ran MiXCR and retained productive beta chains. Entries that share a CDR3 protein sequence are merged under the most common genes and DNA. The sample includes roughly 580,000 distinct CDR3 sequences, with roughly 50% observed a single time. Just under 8.5% of the sample rests with the top ten. The sequenced sample was peripheral blood or thyroid tissue (not recorded which). These receptors were taken from a woman under 30 with Graves' hyperthyroidism. Donor details come from another sample of the same person, matched by shared clones.

The chain joins TRBV7-9 to TRBJ2-5; TRBD2 agrees at 11 bases. The J call may be in error: the DNA end matches TRBJ2-1 better. The length of the CDR3 is 15 residues. CDR1 is SEHNR and CDR2 is FQNEAQ in the germline V gene (reference sequence). The DNA of the CDR3 is TGTGCCAGCAGCGGTACGGGGACTAGCGGCGGTGAGCAGTTCTTC. It encodes CASSGTGTSGGEQFF.

DNA for the CDR3: TGTGCCAGCAGCTTAGACACTAGCCGGGACAGGGATGTTTACGAGCAGTACTTC. Protein sequence: CASSLDTSRDRDVYEQYF. The V call is TRBV11-1, the J call TRBJ2-7, with 9 positions matching TRBD1. Per germline, CDR1 SGHAT and CDR2 FQDESV (reference sequence). The CDR3 has 18 amino acids. Trimming took 1 base from V and 4 from J; bases not matched to a gene: 14. Drawing the rest from reference TRBV11-1 and TRBJ2-7, the complete variable domain is EAEVAQSPRYKITEKSQAVAFWCDPISGHATLYWYRQILGQGPELLVQFQDESVVDDSQLPKDRFSAERLKGVDSTLKIQPAELGDSAMYLCASSLDTSRDRDVYEQYFGPGTRLTVT.

In regard to this clonotype: A much larger clone lies a single base off, so this may be a read error. Since the CDR3 does not end with the conserved phenylalanine or tryptophan, this likely comes from a read error. The V and J genes are TRBV11-3 and TRBJ1-1; no clear D. Germline CDR1 and CDR2: SGHNT and YENEEA. The CDR3 is 13 amino acids. The V and J ends lost 3 bases and 4 bases respectively, with 9 bases between them. The CDR3 is CASSLGRPTEAFL. The CDR3 bases are TGTGCCAGCAGCTTGGGCAGGCCCACTGAAGCTTTCCTT.

This clonotype was counted ten times or more. CDR3 nucleotides: TGCAGCGTTGAGATAGCGGGAGGGCCTTGGGAGACCCAGTACTTC. It encodes CSVEIAGGPWETQYF. The gene calls are TRBV29-1 and TRBJ2-5; TRBD2 matches 11 bases. The CDR3 length is 15 residues. V lost 3 bases to trimming and J lost 5 bases; unmatched junction nucleotides: 8. In germline, CDR1 is SQVTM, CDR2 ANQGSEA.

In this sample, this clonotype turned up a few times. The V gene is TRBV20-1, the J gene TRBJ1-1; D ambiguous. Germline V gene sequence: CDR1 DFQATT, CDR2 SNEGSKA (reference sequence). V lost 1 base and J lost 6, with 6 bases in between. The CDR3 length is 11 residues. CDR3 nucleotides: TGCAGTGCTAGAGCGGCACCTGAAGCTTTCTTT. As protein: CSARAAPEAFF.

This clonotype was recorded many times. The chain carries TRBV7-2 and TRBJ1-3; D perhaps matches TRBD1 (5 bases). The CDR3 sequence is 15 residues long. V lost 6 bases and J 0 bases, leaving 12 bases between the germline ends. The germline V gene has CDR1 SGHTA and CDR2 FQGNSA. CDR3 nucleotide sequence: TGTGCCAGCAGTTCCACAGGTCTCTCTGGAAACACCATATATTTT. Residues: CASSSTGLSGNTIYF.

This chain uses TRBV11-1 with TRBJ2-7; 10 positions match TRBD2. The junction had 19 bases not matched to a gene; V was cut back by 5 bases and J by 9 bases. The CDR3 length is 17 residues. The V gene's germline CDR1 is SGHAT and CDR2 FQDESV (reference sequence). The CDR3 sequence: CASSVRTSGSPRGGQYF. The CDR3 DNA reads as TGTGCCAGCAGCGTGAGGACTAGCGGAAGTCCCCGAGGGGGGCAGTACTTC.

The CDR3 region has the DNA TGTGCCAGCAGTTCGGGACTAGCCGATACTTGGACCGGGGAGCTGTTTTTT. Encoded protein: CASSSGLADTWTGELFF. This chain uses TRBV5-5 with TRBJ2-2; 9 bases line up with TRBD2. Germline CDR1 SGHKS, CDR2 YYEKEE (reference sequence). J was trimmed by 5 bases and V by 5 bases; bases with no gene match: 13. The CDR3 sequence is 17 residues long.

The chain is built from TRBV5-1 and TRBJ1-1; D is possibly TRBD1 (5 bases). CDR3 size: 16 residues. V lost 4 bases and J lost 3, with 19 bases in between. The V gene's germline CDR1 is SGHRS and CDR2 YFSETQ. The CDR3 is CASSPFGTEGHTEAFF. CDR3 bases: TGCGCCAGCAGCCCGTTCGGGACGGAAGGTCACACTGAAGCTTTCTTT.

This sequence joins TRBV24-1 and TRBJ2-7; maybe TRBD2 (6 bases). V shed 0 bases and J shed 5 bases, with 10 bases lying between them. The germline V gene encodes CDR1 KGHDR and CDR2 SFDVKD. The length of the CDR3 is 14 residues. CDR3 sequence: CATSDLLGGHEQYF. The CDR3 region has the DNA TGTGCCACCAGTGATTTGTTGGGAGGCCACGAGCAGTACTTC.

This clonotype was counted between two and nine times. V usage is TRBV2 and J usage is TRBJ1-5; D is possibly TRBD1 (6 bases). Germline lookup yields CDR1 SNHLY and CDR2 FYNNEI. The CDR3 has 16 residues. Trimming removed 5 bases at V and 9 bases at J, with 23 bases between. CDR3 in DNA: TGTGCCAGCAGTTCCTCCCCGTCCCGGGACAATGGGCCCCAGCATTTT. The encoded protein is CASSSSPSRDNGPQHF.

This chain links TRBV29-1 with TRBJ2-7; the match to TRBD1 covers 10 bases. The CDR3 sequence is 13 residues long. With 8 bases clipped from V and 2 bases from J, the junction kept 6 bases outside the gene matches. The V gene's germline CDR1 is SQVTM and CDR2 ANQGSEA. CDR3 DNA: TGCAGCCAAGGGGGACAGGGGCCCTACGAGCAGTACTTC. This sequence encodes CSQGGQGPYEQYF.

Ten or more counts support this clonotype. The V and J genes are TRBV29-1 and TRBJ2-5; no definite D call. The CDR3 spans 11 residues. Trimming shortened V by 6 bases and J by 4 bases, and 9 bases separated the two germline ends. The germline V gene encodes CDR1 SQVTM and CDR2 ANQGSEA. In nucleotides, the CDR3 is TGCAGCGTCGATCTCGCAGAGACCCAGTACTTC. Amino acids: CSVDLAETQYF.

The gene calls are TRBV7-9 and TRBJ2-7; D gene uncertain. Trimming removed 5 bases from V and 2 bases from J, with 7 bases in between. The CDR3 loop spans 12 amino acids. Per the germline V gene, CDR1 is SEHNR and CDR2 is FQNEAQ (reference sequence). Here the CDR3 reads CASSPAPYEQYF. The CDR3, as DNA: TGTGCCAGCAGCCCGGCCCCCTACGAGCAGTACTTC.

This chain joins TRBV6-6 and TRBJ1-5; no clear D gene. CDR1 and CDR2 from the germline V gene are MNHNY and SVGAGI (reference sequence). CDR3 length: 15 amino acids. The ends were cut back, 2 bases at V and 5 bases at J, with 13 bases in the middle. This chain's CDR3 is CASSYGGDYHQPQHF. As DNA, the CDR3 is TGTGCCAGCAGTTACGGCGGCGACTACCATCAGCCCCAGCATTTT.

This chain joins TRBV7-2 and TRBJ2-5, with 11 bases matching TRBD2. The CDR3 has 15 amino acids. Germline V gene sequence: CDR1 SGHTA, CDR2 FQGNSA. V lost 2 bases to trimming and J lost 4 bases; unmatched junction nucleotides: 3. Here the CDR3 reads CASSLSGLAGETQYF. The CDR3, as DNA: TGTGCCAGCAGCTTATCTGGACTAGCGGGAGAGACCCAGTACTTC. Full variable domain (outside the CDR3, taken from reference TRBV7-2 and TRBJ2-5): GAGVSQSPSNKVTEKGKDVELRCDPISGHTALYWYRQSLGQGLEFLIYFQGNSAPDKSGLPSDRFSAERTGGSVSTLTIQRTQQEDSAVYLCASSLSGLAGETQYFGPGTRLLVL.

This clonotype was counted a few times. The chain links TRBV9 to TRBJ1-5; TRBD1 aligns across 7 bases. Germline V gene lookup returns CDR1 SGDLS and CDR2 YYNGEE. V lost 0 bases, J lost 2 bases, and 5 bases stayed unmatched. This CDR3 comprises 16 residues. The CDR3 here is CASSVGAGGGNQPQHF. Here the CDR3 DNA reads TGTGCCAGCAGCGTAGGGGCAGGGGGAGGCAATCAGCCCCAGCATTTT.

There are a few counts of this clonotype. This chain links TRBV7-3 with TRBJ2-7, with 7 bases lining up with TRBD1. CDR1 SGHTA and CDR2 FQGTGA come from the germline V gene. The CDR3 totals 18 residues. V was clipped by 5 bases and J by 0 bases; unmatched bases: 16. CDR3 coding DNA: TGTGCCAGCAGCCCCCCGTTTTGGAGGACAGGAAGCTCCTACGAGCAGTACTTC. Translation gives CASSPPFWRTGSSYEQYF.

The chain has TRBV20-1 and TRBJ2-7; weak D call: TRBD2 (5 bases). Germline values: CDR1 DFQATT, CDR2 SNEGSKA (reference sequence). V lost 0 bases and J 5 bases, leaving 8 bases between the germline ends. The CDR3 has 12 amino acids. CDR3 sequence reads: CSAREEEDEQYF. The CDR3 DNA is TGCAGTGCTAGAGAGGAGGAGGACGAGCAGTACTTC.

The rearrangement joins TRBV24-1 to TRBJ1-5, with D unresolved. Germline loops: CDR1 KGHDR, CDR2 SFDVKD. This CDR3 contains 14 residues. Trimming shortened V by 7 bases and J by 0 bases, and 9 bases separated the two germline ends. The chain's CDR3 is CATSVAHSNQPQHF. CDR3 nucleotide sequence: TGTGCCACCAGCGTTGCCCATAGCAATCAGCCCCAGCATTTT.

With regard to this clonotype: The germline gene is not matched at one end of the junction; a read error may be the cause. V and J are TRBV7-2 and TRBJ2-2; perhaps D is TRBD1 or TRBD2 (6 bases each). The germline V gene has CDR1 SGHTA and CDR2 FQGNSA. The CDR3 consists of 14 residues. CDR3 DNA: TGTGCCAGCAGCTCCGGACAGTACCGCGGGGAGCCGTTTTTT. This encodes CASSSGQYRGEPFF.

The chain couples TRBV6-5 to TRBJ1-5, with 10 bases identical to TRBD1. CDR3 size: 14 residues. CDR1 and CDR2 (germline): MNHEY, SVGAGI. J lost 6 bases, V lost 2 bases, and 1 base had no gene match. The CDR3 DNA reads as TGTGCCAGCAGTTACGGACAGGGGGTTCAGCCCCAGCATTTT. As protein: CASSYGQGVQPQHF.